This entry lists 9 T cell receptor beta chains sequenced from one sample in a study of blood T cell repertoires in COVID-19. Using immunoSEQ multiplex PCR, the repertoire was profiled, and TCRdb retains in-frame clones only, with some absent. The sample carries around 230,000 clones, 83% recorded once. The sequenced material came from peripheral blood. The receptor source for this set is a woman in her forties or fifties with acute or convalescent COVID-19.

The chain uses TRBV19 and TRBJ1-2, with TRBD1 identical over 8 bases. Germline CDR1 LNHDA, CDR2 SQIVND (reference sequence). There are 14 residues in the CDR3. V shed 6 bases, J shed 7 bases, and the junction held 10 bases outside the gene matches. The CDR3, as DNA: TGTGCCAGTAGGAATTTCGGACAGGGCGGTGGCTACACCTTC. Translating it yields CASRNFGQGGGYTF.

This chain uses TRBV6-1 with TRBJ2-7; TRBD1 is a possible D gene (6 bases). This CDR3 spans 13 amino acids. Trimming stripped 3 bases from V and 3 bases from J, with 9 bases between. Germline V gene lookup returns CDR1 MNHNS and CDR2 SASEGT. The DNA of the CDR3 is TGTGCCAGCAGTGACAGGGGTGACTACGAGCAGTACTTC. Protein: CASSDRGDYEQYF.

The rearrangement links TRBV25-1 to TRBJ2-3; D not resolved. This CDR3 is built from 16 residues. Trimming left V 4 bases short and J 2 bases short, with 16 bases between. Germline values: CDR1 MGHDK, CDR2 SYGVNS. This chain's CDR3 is CASSARHPTDTDTQYF. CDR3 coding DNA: TGTGCCAGCAGTGCGAGACACCCGACGGACACAGATACGCAGTATTTT.

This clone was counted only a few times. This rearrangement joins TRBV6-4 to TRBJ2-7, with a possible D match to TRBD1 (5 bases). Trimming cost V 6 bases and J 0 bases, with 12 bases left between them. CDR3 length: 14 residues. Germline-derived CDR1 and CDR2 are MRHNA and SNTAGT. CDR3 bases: TGTGCCAGCAGGGCAACTCAGGGCTCCTACGAGCAGTACTTC. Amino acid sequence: CASRATQGSYEQYF.

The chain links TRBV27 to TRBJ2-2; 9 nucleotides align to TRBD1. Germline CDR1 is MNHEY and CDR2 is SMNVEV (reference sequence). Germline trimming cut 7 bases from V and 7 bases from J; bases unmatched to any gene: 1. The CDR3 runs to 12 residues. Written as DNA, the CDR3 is TGTGCCAGCAAGACAGGGGGCGGGGAGCTGTTTTTT. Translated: CASKTGGGELFF.

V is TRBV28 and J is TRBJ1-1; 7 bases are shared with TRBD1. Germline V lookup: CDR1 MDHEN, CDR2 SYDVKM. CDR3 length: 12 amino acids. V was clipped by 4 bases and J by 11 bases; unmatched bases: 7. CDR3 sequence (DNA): TGTGCCAGCAGTTCCCGTACAGGGGTCGCTTTCTTT. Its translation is CASSSRTGVAFF.

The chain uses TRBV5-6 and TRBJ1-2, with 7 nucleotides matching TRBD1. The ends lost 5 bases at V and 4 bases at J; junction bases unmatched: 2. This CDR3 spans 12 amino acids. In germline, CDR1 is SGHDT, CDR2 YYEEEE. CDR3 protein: CASRQGSYGYTF. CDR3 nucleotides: TGTGCCAGCAGACAGGGGTCCTATGGCTACACCTTC.

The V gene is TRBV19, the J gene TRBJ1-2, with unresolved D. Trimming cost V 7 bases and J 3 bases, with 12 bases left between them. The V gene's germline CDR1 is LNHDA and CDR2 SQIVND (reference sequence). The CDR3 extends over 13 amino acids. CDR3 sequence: CASTPRVDYGYTF. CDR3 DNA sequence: TGTGCCAGTACCCCACGAGTAGACTATGGCTACACCTTC.

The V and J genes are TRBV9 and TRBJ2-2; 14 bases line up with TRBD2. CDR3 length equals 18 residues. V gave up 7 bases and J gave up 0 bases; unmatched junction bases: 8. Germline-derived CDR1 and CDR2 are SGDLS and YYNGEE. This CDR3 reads CASRPGTSGRTNTGELFF. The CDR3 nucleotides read TGTGCCAGCCGGCCCGGGACTAGCGGGAGAACGAACACCGGGGAGCTGTTTTTT.